A single sample gave rise to the 12 T cell receptor beta chains below, sequenced in a study of blood T cell repertoires in COVID-19. Measured with immunoSEQ multiplex PCR; TCRdb has only the in-frame clones, and not every one. The table records tens of thousands of clones, over 75% of them present only once. The sequenced material came from peripheral blood. The receptors stem from a woman older than 75 with active or convalescent COVID-19.

This rearrangement joins TRBV20-1 to TRBJ2-3; 8 positions match TRBD2. V shed 3 bases and J 2 bases; nucleotides not matched to a gene: 7. This CDR3 is 15 amino acids long. In germline, CDR1 is DFQATT, CDR2 SNEGSKA (reference sequence). The CDR3 protein is CSASPSGGATDTQYF. CDR3 sequence (DNA): TGCAGTGCTAGTCCGAGCGGGGGAGCCACAGATACGCAGTATTTT.

The gene calls are TRBV5-4 and TRBJ2-7; TRBD1 is a possible D gene (9 bases). There are 17 residues in the CDR3. The V and J ends lost 5 bases and 6 bases respectively, with 27 bases between them. Germline CDR1 SGHNT, CDR2 YYREEE (reference sequence). CDR3 sequence (DNA): TGTGCCAGCAGGCGACAGGGGGGCGGCGGGAGGACGGGCGAGCAGTACTTC. Protein: CASRRQGGGGRTGEQYF.

The V call is TRBV5-1, the J call TRBJ2-5; no definite D call. Per the germline V gene, CDR1 is SGHRS and CDR2 is YFSETQ. Trimming left V 2 bases short and J 4 bases short, with 9 bases between. This CDR3 spans 13 amino acids. Written as DNA, the CDR3 is TGCGCCAGCAGCTTCTCGGTAAGAGAGACCCAGTACTTC. Amino acid sequence: CASSFSVRETQYF.

The CDR3 region is CATSAGVGETQYF. CDR3 DNA: TGTGCCACCAGTGCGGGGGTGGGGGAGACCCAGTACTTC. This chain uses TRBV24-1 with TRBJ2-5, with a tentative D call TRBD2 (6 bases). The germline V gene has CDR1 KGHDR and CDR2 SFDVKD. Trimming cost V 5 bases and J 5 bases, with 11 bases left between them. The CDR3 runs 13 residues.

The chain couples TRBV7-2 to TRBJ1-2, with D maybe TRBD1 (6 bases). V was pared by 6 bases and J by 5 bases, with 16 bases between. The CDR3 contains 14 residues. Germline-derived CDR1 and CDR2 are SGHTA and FQGNSA. For the CDR3, the DNA is TGTGCCAGCAGTCCCGGGACAAAGGCATATGGCTACACCTTC. This encodes CASSPGTKAYGYTF.

The chain recombines TRBV3-1 (or the pseudogene TRBV3-2) with TRBJ2-1; D ambiguous. CDR1 and CDR2 from the germline V gene are LGHDT and YNNKEL (reference sequence). Trimming removed 2 bases at V and 0 bases at J, with 5 bases between. The CDR3 totals 14 residues. CDR3 protein: CASSQINSYNEQFF. For the CDR3, the DNA is TGTGCCAGCAGCCAAATTAACTCCTACAATGAGCAGTTCTTC.

The rearrangement joins TRBV7-3 to TRBJ2-6; 11 nucleotides align to TRBD1. Germline trimming cut 5 bases from V and 1 base from J; bases unmatched to any gene: 7. The CDR3 loop spans 18 amino acids. In germline, CDR1 is SGHTA, CDR2 FQGTGA. The CDR3 DNA reads TGTGCCAGCAGCCCAAGGACAGGGGGCAGGTCTGGGGCCAACGTCCTGACTTTC. Its translation is CASSPRTGGRSGANVLTF.

The V call is TRBV23-1, the J call TRBJ1-4, with unresolved D. TRBV23-1 is an open reading frame whose function is uncertain. There are 13 residues in the CDR3. V lost 4 bases to trimming and J lost 11 bases, with 14 bases between them. The CDR3 region is CASSLRTPGKLFF. In nucleotides, the CDR3 is TGCGCCAGCAGTCTACGAACTCCCGGGAAACTGTTTTTT.

This chain uses TRBV14 with TRBJ2-3; D not certain. Germline CDR1 SGHDN, CDR2 FVKESK. The CDR3 is 13 residues long. Trimming removed 4 bases at V and 1 base at J, with 6 bases between. The CDR3 nucleotides are TGTGCCAGCAGCCTACTGCGCACAGATACGCAGTATTTT. It translates to CASSLLRTDTQYF. Complete variable domain (other parts from reference TRBV14 and TRBJ2-3): EAGVTQFPSHSVIEKGQTVTLRCDPISGHDNLYWYRRVMGKEIKFLLHFVKESKQDESGMPNNRFLAERTGGTYSTLKVQPAELEDSGVYFCASSLLRTDTQYFGPGTRLTVL.

The chain recombines TRBV5-1 with TRBJ1-2; 7 bases are a match to TRBD1. The germline V gene has CDR1 SGHRS and CDR2 YFSETQ. Germline trimming cut 0 bases from V and 1 base from J; bases unmatched to any gene: 0. CDR3 size: 14 residues. CDR3 sequence: CASSLDRGNYGYTF. The CDR3 DNA sequence: TGCGCCAGCAGCTTGGACAGGGGTAACTATGGCTACACCTTC.

This chain links TRBV7-3 with TRBJ1-1, with 9 bases that match TRBD1. Germline CDR1 is SGHTA and CDR2 is FQGTGA. The CDR3 extends over 13 amino acids. The J segment lost 6 bases and the V segment lost 5 bases, leaving 4 bases of the junction unmatched. The DNA for the CDR3 is TGTGCCAGCAGCGCGAGACAGGGGGCTGAAGCTTTCTTT. Protein product: CASSARQGAEAFF.

Comment on this clone: The same CDR3 also results from other DNA sequences found in this sample. The rearrangement uses TRBV6-5 and TRBJ1-1, with 8 bases fitting TRBD1. The J segment lost 5 bases and the V segment lost 5 bases, leaving 7 bases of the junction unmatched. Germline V gene lookup returns CDR1 MNHEY and CDR2 SVGAGI. The CDR3 is 14 amino acids. For the CDR3, the DNA is TGTGCCAGCAGTCCCCGGACAGGGAATACTGAAGCTTTCTTT. Amino acid sequence: CASSPRTGNTEAFF.